The sequence of this T cell receptor beta chain was determined in a study of blood T cell repertoires in COVID-19. Study-wide context: COVID-19 samples, acute and convalescent, were from the United States, Italy and Spain.

V dropped 2 bases and J dropped 6 bases, with 10 bases sitting between them. This CDR3 region has 13 residues. Seattle-derived patients entered the study during active infection and were followed longitudinally. Authors' data handling: How many nucleated cells were present was estimated from reference gene primer amplification. The data were produced by immunoSEQ multiplex PCR, yet TCRdb's version contains in-frame clones alone and is incomplete. The V and J calls and clone size come from that table; D and trimming were worked out from the DNA. The repertoire consists of roughly 140,000 clones, with 70% to 90% occurring once and the leading ten covering around 8%.

The sequence was obtained from a woman aged 60-75 years with COVID-19, enrolled during active disease. The chain couples TRBV12-3 or TRBV12-4 to TRBJ1-2; no reliable D call. The sample comprised peripheral blood. The CDR3 DNA reads TGTGCCAGCAGTTTACAGGAAATCGATGGCTACACCTTC. Translation gives CASSLQEIDGYTF.